This TCR beta chain is drawn from a study of T cell responses to AZD1222 COVID-19 vaccine. This CDR3 comprises 13 residues. Germline trimming cut 10 bases from V and 7 bases from J; bases unmatched to any gene: 8. Germline CDR1 and CDR2: SNHLY and FYNNEI. Repertoires were generated with immunoSEQ multiplex PCR, while TCRdb's copy carries only in-frame clones and drops some. The table shows approximately 140,000 clones, with around nine tenths occurring only once. This specimen consisted of peripheral blood, obtained 28 days after the second AZD1222 dose. The TCR was taken from an adult who received the AZD1222 COVID-19 vaccine. This chain uses TRBV2 with TRBJ1-4; TRBD1 agrees at 8 bases. This chain's CDR3 is CAIPDRGGEKLFF. Here the CDR3 DNA reads TGTGCCATCCCAGACAGGGGAGGTGAAAAACTGTTTTTT.